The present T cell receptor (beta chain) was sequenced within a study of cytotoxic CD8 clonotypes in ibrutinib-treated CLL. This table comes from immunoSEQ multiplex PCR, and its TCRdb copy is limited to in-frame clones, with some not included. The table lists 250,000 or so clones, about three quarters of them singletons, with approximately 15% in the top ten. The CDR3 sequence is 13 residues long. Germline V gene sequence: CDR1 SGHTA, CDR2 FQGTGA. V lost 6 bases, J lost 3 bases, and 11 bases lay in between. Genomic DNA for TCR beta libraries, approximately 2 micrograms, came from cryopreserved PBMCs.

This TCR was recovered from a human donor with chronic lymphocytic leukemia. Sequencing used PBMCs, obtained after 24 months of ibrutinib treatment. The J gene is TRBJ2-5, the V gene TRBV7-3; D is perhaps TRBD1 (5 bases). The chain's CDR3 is CASSVRVEETQYF. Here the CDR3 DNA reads TGTGCCAGCAGTGTCAGGGTTGAAGAGACCCAGTACTTC.